The following is a T cell receptor (beta chain) sequence with its context. CDR1 is MDHEN and CDR2 is SYDVKM in the germline V gene. V gave up 5 bases and J gave up 4 bases, with 14 bases separating them. This CDR3 has 15 amino acids. Generated by immunoSEQ multiplex PCR, the TCRdb table keeps only in-frame clones and is missing some. Here the sample spans roughly 410,000 clones, roughly 90% being singletons. The record originates from a study of blood T cell repertoires in COVID-19. Across the study: Nucleic acid was either cDNA or gDNA, and it came from T cells, B-cell-depleted T cells, or PBMCs.

The chain links TRBV28 to TRBJ1-4; D uncertain. The sample comprised peripheral blood. This clonotype was sampled from a man aged 40-50 years with acute or convalescent COVID-19. The CDR3 DNA is TGTGCCAGCAGTCCAGCGGGAGGTGGTAATGAAAAACTGTTTTTT. Residues: CASSPAGGGNEKLFF.